The 32 T cell receptor beta chains in this list originate from one sample, sequenced in a study of blood T cell repertoires in COVID-19. TCRdb's copy holds only in-frame clones and misses some; the assay was immunoSEQ multiplex PCR. The table records more than 110,000 clones, about three quarters of them present only once. Sequences were obtained from peripheral blood. These receptors originate from an elderly man with acute or convalescent COVID-19.

This chain joins TRBV3-1 (or the pseudogene TRBV3-2) and TRBJ1-4; no clear D gene. CDR3 size: 13 residues. V was trimmed by 6 bases and J by 8 bases, leaving 13 bases between them. From germline, CDR1 is LGHDT and CDR2 YNNKEL (reference sequence). The CDR3 spells CASSHYPPEKLFF. The CDR3 DNA is TGTGCCAGCAGTCACTATCCCCCGGAAAAACTGTTTTTT.

This clone was seen once. The chain joins TRBV7-2 to TRBJ1-1; 9 nucleotides match TRBD1. CDR3 length equals 16 residues. Per the germline V gene, CDR1 is SGHTA and CDR2 is FQGNSA. The trim removed 0 bases at V and 4 bases at J, leaving 6 bases unmatched. This CDR3 is CASSLAGTGFSTEAFF. As DNA, the CDR3 is TGTGCCAGCAGCTTAGCCGGGACAGGGTTTTCCACTGAAGCTTTCTTT.

About this clone itself: This sample includes further DNA sequences coding for the same CDR3. This chain joins TRBV7-2 and TRBJ2-1; no clear D gene. This CDR3 has 12 residues. V was clipped by 2 bases and J by 4 bases, with 3 bases between them. Germline V CDR1 and CDR2: SGHTA, FQGNSA. The CDR3 sequence: CASSLLYNEQFF. Here the CDR3 DNA reads TGTGCCAGCAGCTTACTGTACAATGAGCAGTTCTTC.

The genes are TRBV2 and TRBJ2-5, with 7 bases that match TRBD1. CDR1 is SNHLY and CDR2 is FYNNEI in the germline V gene. V was pared by 7 bases and J by 1 base, with 9 bases of the junction left unmatched. The CDR3 consists of 15 residues. The CDR3 here is CASNDRAYRQETQYF. CDR3 DNA sequence: TGTGCCAGCAATGACAGGGCCTATCGCCAAGAGACCCAGTACTTC. The whole variable domain, remainder taken from reference TRBV2 and TRBJ2-5, is EPEVTQTPSHQVTQMGQEVILRCVPISNHLYFYWYRQILGQKVEFLVSFYNNEISEKSEIFDDQFSVERPDGSNFTLKIRSTKLEDSAMYFCASNDRAYRQETQYFGPGTRLLVL.

The V and J genes are TRBV3-1 (or the pseudogene TRBV3-2) and TRBJ2-5; no clear D gene. Germline V lookup: CDR1 LGHDT, CDR2 YNNKEL (reference sequence). V lost 3 bases, J lost 0 bases, and 8 bases lay in between. The CDR3 extends over 14 amino acids. Here the CDR3 reads CASSQWQYQETQYF. For the CDR3, the DNA is TGTGCCAGCAGCCAGTGGCAGTACCAAGAGACCCAGTACTTC.

This clone occurred a few times. The V gene is TRBV5-1, the J gene TRBJ2-7, with D possibly TRBD2 on 7 matching bases. Germline CDR1 SGHRS, CDR2 YFSETQ. Between the trimmed V and J ends, which lost 10 bases and 3 bases, there was a span of 20 bases. CDR3 length: 14 amino acids. In nucleotides, the CDR3 is TGCGCCCGCCGGGGGGCGGGTCTGCTCTACGAGCAGTACTTC. Translating it yields CARRGAGLLYEQYF.

This chain links TRBV19 with TRBJ1-6, with 7 bases that match TRBD1. V lost 4 bases to trimming and J lost 9 bases; unmatched junction nucleotides: 12. Germline V gene lookup returns CDR1 LNHDA and CDR2 SQIVND (reference sequence). The CDR3 is 16 residues long. The CDR3 is CASSTARDSRLSPLHF. CDR3 nucleotide sequence: TGTGCCAGTAGTACCGCCCGGGACAGTCGACTTTCACCCCTCCACTTT.

The rearrangement joins TRBV7-3 to TRBJ2-3, with D hard to call. V dropped 1 base and J dropped 2 bases, with 7 bases sitting between them. This CDR3 region has 14 residues. The germline V gene encodes CDR1 SGHTA and CDR2 FQGTGA. The DNA of the CDR3 is TGTGCCAGCAGCTTAAATAGCCCCACAGATACGCAGTATTTT. Its protein product is CASSLNSPTDTQYF.

The chain has TRBV7-8 and TRBJ2-7; maybe TRBD2 (6 bases). The CDR3 loop spans 14 amino acids. The V end lost 5 bases, the J end lost 2 bases, and 13 bases lay between the germline ends. From germline, CDR1 is SGHVS and CDR2 FQNEAQ. The CDR3 DNA follows: TGTGCCAGCAGCCGAGGGACTGGTCCCTACGAGCAGTACTTC. Translated: CASSRGTGPYEQYF.

The chain joins TRBV15 to TRBJ1-2; TRBD1 might be the D (5 bases). Deletions cut 0 bases from V and 5 bases from J, with 10 bases between. The V gene's germline CDR1 is LNHNV and CDR2 YYDKDF (reference sequence). CDR3 size: 14 residues. The CDR3 loop reads CATSRDGQGYGYTF. In DNA form, the CDR3 reads TGTGCCACCAGCAGAGATGGGCAGGGATATGGCTACACCTTC.

The chain has TRBV19 and TRBJ1-1, with D possibly TRBD1 on 6 matching bases. There are 12 residues in the CDR3. V was cut by 4 bases and J by 10 bases, with 13 bases left in between. Germline V gene data show CDR1 as LNHDA and CDR2 as SQIVND (reference sequence). CDR3: CASSNTQGAAFF. The CDR3 region has the DNA TGTGCCAGTAGTAACACACAGGGCGCAGCTTTCTTT.

The genes are TRBV10-2 and TRBJ2-3; 8 nucleotides line up with TRBD1. Germline trimming cut 2 bases from V and 5 bases from J; bases unmatched to any gene: 6. This CDR3 has 15 residues. Germline V lookup: CDR1 WSHSY, CDR2 SAAADI. The CDR3 DNA sequence: TGCGCCAGCAGTGAGGGGGGGACAGGCGGAGATACGCAGTATTTT. Translating it yields CASSEGGTGGDTQYF.

This chain uses TRBV7-3 with TRBJ1-1, with D unresolved. Deletions cut 5 bases from V and 5 bases from J, with 12 bases between. The germline gives CDR1 SGHTA, CDR2 FQGTGA. The CDR3 loop spans 13 amino acids. CDR3: CASSLLGETEAFF. The CDR3 DNA follows: TGTGCCAGCAGCCTCCTCGGGGAGACTGAAGCTTTCTTT.

This rearrangement joins TRBV10-3 to TRBJ2-2, with 10 bases that match TRBD1. The J segment lost 3 bases and the V segment lost 4 bases, leaving 2 bases of the junction unmatched. CDR3 length equals 15 residues. The germline CDR1 and CDR2 sequences are ENHRY and SYGVKD. CDR3 protein: CAISAGTGDTGELFF. The CDR3 DNA sequence: TGTGCCATCAGTGCGGGGACAGGGGACACCGGGGAGCTGTTTTTT.

The gene calls are TRBV18 and TRBJ2-3; 10 nucleotides agree with TRBD2. The ends lost 3 bases at V and 9 bases at J; junction bases unmatched: 6. This CDR3 region has 14 residues. CDR1 and CDR2 (germline): KGHSH, LQKENI. CDR3 in DNA: TGTGCCAGCTCACCTACTAGCGGGGACCCGACGCAGTATTTT. This encodes CASSPTSGDPTQYF. Full variable domain (rest looked up from reference TRBV18 and TRBJ2-3): NAGVMQNPRHLVRRRGQEARLRCSPMKGHSHVYWYRQLPEEGLKFMVYLQKENIIDESGMPKERFSAEFPKEGPSILRIQQVVRGDSAAYFCASSPTSGDPTQYFGPGTRLTVL.

This chain links TRBV3-1 (or the pseudogene TRBV3-2) with TRBJ1-5; TRBD1 matches 9 bases. Germline values: CDR1 LGHDT, CDR2 YNNKEL (reference sequence). Trimming removed 3 bases from V and 4 bases from J; junction bases left unmatched: 1. CDR3 length equals 14 residues. The CDR3 loop is CASSHGTGNQPQHF. For the CDR3, the DNA is TGTGCCAGCAGCCATGGGACAGGGAATCAGCCCCAGCATTTT.

The J gene is TRBJ1-1, the V gene TRBV29-1; possible D gene TRBD1, 5 bases. CDR3 length equals 14 residues. V lost 5 bases to trimming and J lost 0 bases, with 13 bases between them. Germline assignment: CDR1 SQVTM and CDR2 ANQGSEA. CDR3 loop: CSVSTDSLNTEAFF. CDR3 in DNA: TGCAGCGTTTCTACAGACAGTTTGAACACTGAAGCTTTCTTT.

The count of this clone is one. The V gene is TRBV5-1, the J gene TRBJ2-2; D not resolved. CDR3 length: 15 residues. V gave up 0 bases and J gave up 3 bases, with 9 bases separating them. Germline V gene sequence: CDR1 SGHRS, CDR2 YFSETQ. CDR3 loop: CASSLGLLDTGELFF. The CDR3 DNA reads TGCGCCAGCAGCTTGGGTCTCCTTGACACCGGGGAGCTGTTTTTT.

CDR3 sequence reads: CASSYLTGDGTQYF. CDR3 nucleotide sequence: TGTGCCAGCAGTTACCTGACAGGGGATGGGACCCAGTACTTC. This chain links TRBV6-2 or TRBV6-3 with TRBJ2-5; 8 bases are shared with TRBD1. The CDR3 loop spans 14 amino acids. Germline V CDR1 and CDR2: MNHEY, SVGEGT. The junction had 6 bases not matched to a gene; V was cut back by 2 bases and J by 7 bases.

The chain uses TRBV14 and TRBJ1-1; the D is unclear. The CDR3 covers 13 residues. The germline gives CDR1 SGHDN, CDR2 FVKESK. Trimming cost V 5 bases and J 0 bases, with 7 bases left between them. CDR3 region: CASSKTVNTEAFF. Here the CDR3 DNA reads TGTGCCAGCAGCAAAACAGTGAACACTGAAGCTTTCTTT.

CDR3 in amino acids: CASSPNMVRGSAFF. The CDR3 nucleotides are TGTGCCAGCAGCCCGAACATGGTAAGAGGGAGTGCTTTCTTT. The J gene is TRBJ1-1, the V gene TRBV5-5; D is unclear. Germline V gene data show CDR1 as SGHKS and CDR2 as YYEKEE (reference sequence). With 4 bases removed from V and 11 bases from J, the gap between germline ends came to 21 bases. The CDR3 runs 14 residues.

This chain uses TRBV14 with TRBJ1-2; TRBD1 aligns across 10 bases. Germline V CDR1 and CDR2: SGHDN, FVKESK. The length of the CDR3 is 15 residues. Trimming took 3 bases from V and 8 from J; bases not matched to a gene: 9. CDR3 coding DNA: TGTGCCAGCAGCCAGGCTTTGGGACAGGGGTACGGCTACACCTTC. Encoded protein: CASSQALGQGYGYTF. The complete variable domain, with remaining parts taken from reference TRBV14 and TRBJ1-2, reads EAGVTQFPSHSVIEKGQTVTLRCDPISGHDNLYWYRRVMGKEIKFLLHFVKESKQDESGMPNNRFLAERTGGTYSTLKVQPAELEDSGVYFCASSQALGQGYGYTFGSGTRLTVV.

The chain combines TRBV3-1 (or the pseudogene TRBV3-2) with TRBJ2-2; 7 bases are shared with TRBD1. The CDR3 length is 15 residues. Trimming took 6 bases from V and 2 from J; bases not matched to a gene: 6. Germline values: CDR1 LGHDT, CDR2 YNNKEL (reference sequence). For the CDR3, the DNA is TGTGCCAGCAGTTCAAGACAGGGCAACACCGGGGAGCTGTTTTTT. This codes for CASSSRQGNTGELFF.

This rearrangement joins TRBV2 to TRBJ2-5, with D unclear. Trimming left V 0 bases short and J 5 bases short, with 13 bases between. Germline V CDR1 and CDR2: SNHLY, FYNNEI. This CDR3 contains 15 residues. The CDR3 spells CASSEAPLSGETQYF. The CDR3 coding sequence is TGTGCCAGCAGTGAAGCGCCCCTTTCGGGTGAGACCCAGTACTTC.

V usage is TRBV7-9 and J usage is TRBJ1-2, with D unclear. The CDR3 runs to 13 residues. The germline V and J ends were trimmed by 10 bases and 2 bases, with 14 bases remaining between them. Germline V lookup: CDR1 SEHNR, CDR2 FQNEAQ (reference sequence). The CDR3 DNA follows: TGTGCCACCCGGAGAACTTTGAACTATGGCTACACCTTC. It codes for CATRRTLNYGYTF.

The J gene is TRBJ2-1, the V gene TRBV4-2, with 13 positions matching TRBD2. The trim removed 4 bases at V and 5 bases at J, leaving 5 bases unmatched. The CDR3 is 16 amino acids. Germline V gives CDR1 LGHNA, CDR2 YNFKEQ. The CDR3, as DNA: TGTGCCAGCAGCCTTCGGACTAGCGGGGGCCACAATGAGCAGTTCTTC. Protein: CASSLRTSGGHNEQFF.

This clone turned up a few times. The rearrangement uses TRBV5-6 and TRBJ1-2, with D tentatively TRBD1 (5 bases). V lost 6 bases, J lost 8 bases, and 14 bases lay in between. The CDR3 loop spans 12 amino acids. Germline V lookup: CDR1 SGHDT, CDR2 YYEEEE. Here the CDR3 reads CASTPGGAGYTF. As DNA, the CDR3 is TGTGCCAGCACCCCGGGAGGGGCCGGCTACACCTTC.

This clone was recorded only once. CDR3 DNA sequence: TGTGCCAGCAGCTTACTGAGCGGGGTCCTCGAAAACATTCAGTACTTC. Encoded protein: CASSLLSGVLENIQYF. This chain connects TRBV5-6 to TRBJ2-4; 7 bases map to TRBD2. This CDR3 has 16 residues. Trimming cost V 2 bases and J 5 bases; bases outside gene matches: 10. The germline V gene has CDR1 SGHDT and CDR2 YYEEEE.

CDR3 protein: CASSPASGATDTQYF. The DNA of the CDR3 is TGTGCCAGCAGCCCCGCTTCAGGGGCAACAGATACGCAGTATTTT. The rearrangement joins TRBV5-4 to TRBJ2-3, with D possibly being TRBD1 (6 bases). Per germline, CDR1 SGHNT and CDR2 YYREEE (reference sequence). This CDR3 has 15 amino acids. The ends were cut back, 4 bases at V and 3 bases at J, with 15 bases in the middle.

This chain joins TRBV27 and TRBJ2-3; a weak D match, TRBD2 (8 bases). CDR3 length equals 20 residues. Germline assignment: CDR1 MNHEY and CDR2 SMNVEV (reference sequence). Trimming cost V 2 bases and J 0 bases, with 24 bases left between them. CDR3 bases: TGTGCCAGCAGTTTACTCCGTCCGGGAGGGGGCGCGGGTAGCACAGATACGCAGTATTTT. Translation: CASSLLRPGGGAGSTDTQYF.

This chain uses TRBV3-1 (or the pseudogene TRBV3-2) with TRBJ2-7; no firm D call. V was clipped by 1 base and J by 4 bases, with 5 bases between them. Per germline, CDR1 LGHDT and CDR2 YNNKEL (reference sequence). This CDR3 comprises 12 residues. The CDR3: CASSQVAYEQYF. The CDR3 DNA sequence: TGTGCCAGCAGCCAAGTGGCTTACGAGCAGTACTTC.

The CDR3: CASSEWTGEVAEAFF. CDR3 DNA: TGCGCCAGCAGTGAGTGGACAGGGGAAGTGGCTGAAGCTTTCTTT. V and J are TRBV10-2 and TRBJ1-1; the match to TRBD1 covers 9 bases. The germline gives CDR1 WSHSY, CDR2 SAAADI. J was trimmed by 6 bases and V by 1 base; bases with no gene match: 6. There are 15 residues in the CDR3.